This T cell receptor (beta chain) originates from a study of cytomegalovirus exposure and HLA in healthy donors. Study-level results: Most of the TCR beta V segments (in an earlier analysis) were productive either about 87% or about 30% of the time. Later work associated more than 15,000 TCR beta sequences with HLA alleles at 0.05 false discovery rate. When the data were analyzed later, several of the most significant clusters appeared to be linked to common viral pathogens.

The PCR made use of 60 Vbeta and 13 Jbeta primers. Using immunoSEQ multiplex PCR, the repertoire was profiled, and TCRdb retains in-frame clones only, with some absent. Of 120,000 or so clones listed, roughly 80% are singletons. Donors likely had unrecorded immune exposures despite being nominally healthy when sampled. A remark on this clone: Its antigen is undetermined.

The receptor comes from a young man in good health and CMV-seropositive. Sequenced: PBMCs.

CDR3 sequence: CASSYSARGNYGYTF. CDR3 DNA sequence: TGTGCCAGCAGTTACTCCGCCAGGGGTAACTATGGCTACACCTTC. The chain joins TRBV6-5 to TRBJ1-2; a weak D match, TRBD1 (6 bases). This CDR3 is 15 amino acids long. The V gene's germline CDR1 is MNHEY and CDR2 SVGAGI. The V end was cut by 0 bases, the J end by 1 base, with 9 bases between.